This T cell receptor (beta chain) came from a study of immune evolution from preneoplasia to lung adenocarcinoma. Study-level findings and limits: From normal lung to invasive adenocarcinoma, top clone frequencies appeared to decrease.

As to this clone: Antigen unknown.

Some clones are missing from TCRdb's copy, which holds only in-frame ones; the method was immunoSEQ multiplex PCR. This sample has 2,500 to 3,500 clones, with 88% found just once. The CDR3 has 15 residues. Per germline, CDR1 MNHNS and CDR2 SASEGT. With V trimmed by 6 bases and J by 0 bases, 2 bases remained unmatched. Sequencing used FFPE invasive lung adenocarcinoma tissue. This clonotype originated in a person between 70 and 80 years old with invasive lung adenocarcinoma. The chain employs TRBV6-1 and TRBJ2-6, with TRBD1 identical over 7 bases. The CDR3 bases are TGTGCCAGCAGGACAGGGACCTCTGGGGCCAACGTCCTGACTTTC. It specifies CASRTGTSGANVLTF.